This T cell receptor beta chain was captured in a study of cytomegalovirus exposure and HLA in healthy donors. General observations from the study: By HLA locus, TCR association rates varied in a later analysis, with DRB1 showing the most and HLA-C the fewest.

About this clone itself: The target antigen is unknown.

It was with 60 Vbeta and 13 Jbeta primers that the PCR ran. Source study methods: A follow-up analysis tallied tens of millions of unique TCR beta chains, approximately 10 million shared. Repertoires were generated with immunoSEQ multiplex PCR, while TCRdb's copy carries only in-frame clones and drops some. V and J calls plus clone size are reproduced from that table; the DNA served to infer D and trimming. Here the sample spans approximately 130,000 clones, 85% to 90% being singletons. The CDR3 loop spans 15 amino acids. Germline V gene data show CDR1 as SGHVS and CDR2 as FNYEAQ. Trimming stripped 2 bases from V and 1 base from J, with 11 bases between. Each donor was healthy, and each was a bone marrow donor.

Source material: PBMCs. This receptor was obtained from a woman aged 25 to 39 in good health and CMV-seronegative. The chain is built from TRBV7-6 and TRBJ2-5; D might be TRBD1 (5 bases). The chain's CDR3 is CASSLQQGSQETQYF. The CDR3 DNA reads TGTGCCAGCAGCTTACAGCAGGGCAGCCAAGAGACCCAGTACTTC.